This TCR beta chain emerged from a study of T cells in localized non-small cell lung cancer. A note on this clone: Antigen specificity is unknown.

Clones were sequenced by immunoSEQ multiplex PCR, and TCRdb holds only the in-frame ones, with some missing. The sample records approximately 52,000 clones, approximately 75% being singletons. Regarding the study as a whole: The greatest T cell clonality was found in uninvolved adjacent lung (higher than in tumor). Elevated blood T cell density was associated with longer overall survival.

The CDR3 spans 15 residues. Germline assignment: CDR1 SEHNR and CDR2 FQNEAQ (reference sequence). V was clipped by 4 bases and J by 0 bases, with 13 bases between them. The TCR comes from a man between 40 and 75 years old with stage I squamous cell lung carcinoma. This chain joins TRBV7-9 and TRBJ2-7; no definite D call. The specimen comprised peripheral blood, sampled before any cancer treatment. The CDR3, as DNA: TGTGCCAGCAGCTCCAGCCAACGAAGCTCCTACGAGCAGTACTTC. Translated: CASSSSQRSSYEQYF.